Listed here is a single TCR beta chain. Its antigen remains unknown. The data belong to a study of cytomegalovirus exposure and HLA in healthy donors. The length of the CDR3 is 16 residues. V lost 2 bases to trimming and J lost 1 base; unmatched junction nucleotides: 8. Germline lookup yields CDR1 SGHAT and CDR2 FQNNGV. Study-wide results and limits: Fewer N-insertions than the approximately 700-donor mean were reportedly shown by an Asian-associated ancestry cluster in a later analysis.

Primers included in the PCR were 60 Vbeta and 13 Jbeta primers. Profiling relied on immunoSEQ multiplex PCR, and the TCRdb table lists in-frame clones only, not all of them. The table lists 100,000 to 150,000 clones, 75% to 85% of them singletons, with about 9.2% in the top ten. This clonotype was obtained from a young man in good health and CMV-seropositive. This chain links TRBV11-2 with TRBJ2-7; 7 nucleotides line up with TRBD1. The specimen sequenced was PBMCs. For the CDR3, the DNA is TGTGCCAGCAGCTTAAGGGAGACAGGGTCTTCCTACGAGCAGTACTTC. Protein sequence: CASSLRETGSSYEQYF.